This T cell receptor beta chain was sequenced during a study of blood T cell repertoires in COVID-19 (TCRdb year 2020). Background on the whole study: The collaborator samples originated in the United States, Italy and Spain and spanned the acute and convalescent phases of COVID-19. Where HLA class I and class II types were available, the types were taken from metadata supplied by the sample provider, not from assay-based typing. Nearly every sample came with metadata listing a de-identified subject ID, COVID-19 status, age in years and sex. Samples were obtained from the ongoing ImmuneRACE study (first 160 participants) and from approximately 1,200 subjects provided by 6 global collaborators. The repertoires were released in a freely available public database intended as a resource for research on the immune response to SARS-CoV-2. The prospective study material was composed of cDNA or gDNA derived from T cells, B-cell-depleted T cells, or PBMCs. Subjects who had been exposed to COVID-19, were actively infected with it, or had recovered from it provided the deeply sampled blood TCRbeta repertoires that made up the dataset. The paper's findings and limits, for the study overall: The amount of clinical and demographic metadata varied by source and participant and was provided uncurated.

TCRbeta CDR3 regions were amplified from genomic DNA by means of the immunoSEQ Assay, a bias-controlled multiplex PCR. The original methods were these. Within the assay, amplification of reference gene primers was used to estimate how many nucleated cells each sample contained. Sequence reads were collapsed and filtered to measure the absolute abundance of every unique TCRbeta CDR3 rearrangement. For each sample, productive Simpson clonality was calculated as the square root of Simpson's diversity index over productive rearrangements. TCRdb obtained this table from immuneACCESS and retained in-frame rearrangements with V and J assigned. These tables miss some clones; where compared with another copy, unresolved V genes account for less than half of the shortfall, and the remainder is unexplained. V and J calls and clone size come straight from that table; D and trimming were deduced from the DNA. For this sample the table gives a few hundred thousand clones, of which about 90% were detected only once. The top ten constitute more than 8.5% of the sample.

At one collaborating source in Seattle, patients were enrolled during active infection and were followed longitudinally through the course of disease. The collaborating institutions used their own protocols to collect whole blood in K2EDTA tubes. For TCRbeta analysis, collaborators shipped samples in one of three forms: frozen whole blood, isolated PBMCs, or DNA extracted from either of those sample types. The CDR3 numbers 11 residues from cysteine through phenylalanine. The read is trimmed to its CDR3 DNA, 33 bases read in frame from base 1. The germline V gene encodes CDR1 MNHNS and CDR2 SASEGT. Trimming at the junction amounts to 3 bases on V and 11 bases on J, and the germline ends lie 10 bases apart. To note about this clone: Its antigen has not been determined. No base-level quality is on record; no much larger clone is a single base apart.

Rearrangement joined TRBV6-1 to TRBJ1-1, with no confident D gene call. This sequence was found in a woman in her seventies with COVID-19, enrolled during active disease. The specimen sequenced was peripheral blood. The CDR3 reads CASSDPQAAFF. The sequenced DNA is TGTGCCAGCAGTGATCCCCAAGCGGCTTTCTTT.